The 19 T cell receptor beta chains reported below all come from one sample, sequenced in a study of T cells after yellow fever vaccination. TCRdb used MiXCR to reprocess the 5' RACE reads, holding one entry per CDR3 protein. This sample has some 600,000 distinct CDR3 sequences, with roughly 12% found just once. The material sequenced was PBMCs, taken on the day of the yellow fever booster vaccination. These receptors were taken from a man aged 30-40 years who received the YFV17D yellow fever vaccine.

The V call is TRBV12-3 or TRBV12-4, the J call TRBJ1-3; the D gene is possibly TRBD1 (5 bases). Trimming pared 7 bases from V and 0 bases from J, leaving 10 bases between. This CDR3 region has 14 residues. The CDR3 region has the DNA TGTGCCAGCACTCGCGGGACCTCTGGAAACACCATATATTTT. This translates into CASTRGTSGNTIYF.

The chain is built from TRBV28 and TRBJ2-1; 10 nucleotides line up with TRBD2. CDR3 length: 17 residues. With V trimmed by 7 bases and J by 7 bases, 16 bases remained unmatched. CDR1 is MDHEN, CDR2 SYDVKM, per germline. The CDR3 region is CASTSILSGRRRNEQFF. CDR3 coding DNA: TGTGCCAGCACTTCTATCCTTAGCGGGAGGCGGAGGAATGAGCAGTTCTTC.

This clonotype was observed at least ten times. The chain links TRBV7-6 to TRBJ2-1, with D possibly being TRBD2 (6 bases). V was clipped by 1 base and J by 6 bases, with 13 bases between them. Germline-derived CDR1 and CDR2 are SGHVS and FNYEAQ. The CDR3 loop spans 15 amino acids. The CDR3 loop is CASSLGLARSNEQFF. DNA for the CDR3: TGTGCCAGCAGCTTAGGTCTAGCGCGCTCCAATGAGCAGTTCTTC.

The chain is built from TRBV5-4 and TRBJ1-2; a weak D match, TRBD1 (5 bases). Germline CDR1 reads SGHNT; CDR2 reads YYREEE (reference sequence). Trimming shortened V by 0 bases and J by 5 bases, and 23 bases separated the two germline ends. The CDR3 runs 18 residues. In DNA, the CDR3 is TGTGCCAGCAGCTTGGCCAACGGCGGGGACGGAGCCCTATATGGCTACACCTTC. It specifies CASSLANGGDGALYGYTF.

This clonotype has just a few counts. The genes are TRBV4-3 and TRBJ2-7; TRBD1 might be the D (5 bases). The V gene's germline CDR1 is LGHNA and CDR2 YSLEER. Trimming took 0 bases from V and 6 from J, leaving 9 bases between them. This CDR3 spans 13 amino acids. In DNA form, the CDR3 reads TGCGCCAGCAGCCAAGAATCAGGGCTCGAGCAGTACTTC. The encoded protein is CASSQESGLEQYF.

This sequence joins TRBV10-3 and TRBJ2-2; D is unresolved. The germline gives CDR1 ENHRY, CDR2 SYGVKD. V was clipped by 6 bases and J by 7 bases, with 9 bases between them. This CDR3 is 12 amino acids long. CDR3 region: CAISQKLGELFF. The CDR3 region has the DNA TGTGCCATCAGCCAAAAGCTCGGGGAGCTGTTTTTT.

CDR3 sequence reads: CASSRASVKGNEQFF. The CDR3 DNA sequence: TGTGCCAGCAGCCGAGCCTCCGTAAAGGGCAATGAGCAGTTCTTC. The J gene is TRBJ2-1, the V gene TRBV7-3; no firm D call. This CDR3 has 15 amino acids. V was cut by 5 bases and J by 6 bases, with 17 bases left in between. Germline CDR1 SGHTA, CDR2 FQGTGA.

The chain recombines TRBV25-1 with TRBJ1-2; D ambiguous. This CDR3 contains 13 residues. Trimming left V 7 bases short and J 7 bases short, with 16 bases between. Looked up from germline, CDR1 is MGHDK and CDR2 is SYGVNS. CDR3 residues: CASTWRQEGGYTF. The DNA for the CDR3 is TGTGCCAGCACCTGGCGGCAGGAGGGTGGCTACACCTTC.

The sample holds many counts of this clonotype. The chain joins TRBV19 to TRBJ2-7; 10 bases fit TRBD1. The CDR3 extends over 14 amino acids. V was clipped by 6 bases and J by 1 base; unmatched bases: 3. Germline assignment: CDR1 LNHDA and CDR2 SQIVND (reference sequence). The CDR3 nucleotides read TGTGCCAGTAGGCCGGGACAGGGGTCCTACGAGCAGTACTTC. It encodes CASRPGQGSYEQYF.

This clonotype was seen a handful of times. The chain combines TRBV5-1 with TRBJ2-6; tentative D call: TRBD1 (6 bases). Trimming took off 2 bases at V and 0 bases at J, with 15 bases between the two ends. CDR3 size: 18 residues. Germline V gives CDR1 SGHRS, CDR2 YFSETQ. The CDR3 DNA reads TGCGCCAGCAGCTTCAACCCACAGGGACCCTCTGGGGCCAACGTCCTGACTTTC. Encoded protein: CASSFNPQGPSGANVLTF.

This clonotype was detected a few times. The chain is built from TRBV15 and TRBJ1-4; D unresolved. Germline V gene sequence: CDR1 LNHNV, CDR2 YYDKDF (reference sequence). V lost 1 base and J lost 8, with 8 bases in between. This CDR3 region has 13 residues. The CDR3 sequence: CATSRVQGEKLFF. The CDR3 bases are TGTGCCACCAGCAGAGTCCAAGGGGAAAAACTGTTTTTT.

This clonotype was picked up a small number of times. The chain is built from TRBV6-1 and TRBJ2-7, with D perhaps TRBD2 (6 bases). CDR1 MNHNS and CDR2 SASEGT come from the germline V gene. CDR3 length equals 14 residues. V gave up 8 bases and J gave up 4 bases, with 18 bases separating them. The CDR3 protein is CASGWATGAYEQYF. CDR3 DNA: TGTGCCAGCGGGTGGGCGACGGGAGCATACGAGCAGTACTTC.

At least ten counts were recorded for this clonotype. V is TRBV5-1 and J is TRBJ2-2; 8 bases map to TRBD1. Germline V gives CDR1 SGHRS, CDR2 YFSETQ. The CDR3 runs to 17 residues. The V segment lost 0 bases and the J segment 0 bases; nucleotides outside the gene matches: 4. The CDR3 sequence is CASSLGRGLANTGELFF. The CDR3 DNA reads as TGCGCCAGCAGCTTGGGCAGGGGGCTCGCGAACACCGGGGAGCTGTTTTTT.

V gene TRBV18 combines with J gene TRBJ2-5; D not resolved. V was shortened by 3 bases and J by 2 bases, with 10 bases between the two germline ends. CDR3 size: 14 residues. Germline values: CDR1 KGHSH, CDR2 LQKENI. The chain's CDR3 is CASSPRRSQETQYF. The CDR3 DNA sequence: TGTGCCAGCTCACCGAGACGGTCACAAGAGACCCAGTACTTC.

This clonotype was counted a few times. The junction does not match germline at one end; this may be a read error. J is TRBJ2-1 and V is TRBV12-3 or TRBV12-4; a possible D gene is TRBD2 (5 bases). The CDR3 has 18 residues. CDR3 sequence reads: CTSCPPQASSHPDYEQFF. CDR3 nucleotide sequence: TGTACCAGCTGTCCTCCTCAGGCTAGTTCGCACCCGGACTATGAGCAGTTCTTC.

The gene calls are TRBV10-3 and TRBJ2-2; 9 bases are shared with TRBD2. The germline gives CDR1 ENHRY, CDR2 SYGVKD. This CDR3 has 16 amino acids. The J segment lost 5 bases and the V segment lost 2 bases, leaving 6 bases of the junction unmatched. The chain's CDR3 is CAISEVSSGKTGELFF. CDR3 sequence (DNA): TGTGCCATCAGTGAGGTTTCTAGCGGGAAAACCGGGGAGCTGTTTTTT.

This clonotype was picked up a small number of times. J is TRBJ2-5 and V is TRBV5-1; D is unclear. Germline V CDR1 and CDR2: SGHRS, YFSETQ. The ends were cut back, 0 bases at V and 4 bases at J, with 7 bases in the middle. This CDR3 is built from 13 residues. DNA for the CDR3: TGCGCCAGCAGCTTGGACATGGGAGAGACCCAGTACTTC. Translation: CASSLDMGETQYF.

A few counts support this clonotype. As DNA, the CDR3 is TGTGCCAGCAGTTTGGGGTCAGGCAGGGAAAAGACCCAGTACTTC. Translation gives CASSLGSGREKTQYF. The rearrangement joins TRBV27 to TRBJ2-5, with TRBD1 as a possible D gene (5 bases). Germline CDR1 reads MNHEY; CDR2 reads SMNVEV (reference sequence). CDR3 size: 15 residues. Trimming took 3 bases from V and 6 from J, leaving 17 bases between them.

This clonotype was detected only a few times. This sequence joins TRBV9 and TRBJ2-4; D might be TRBD1 (5 bases). There are 14 residues in the CDR3. CDR1 SGDLS and CDR2 YYNGEE come from the germline V gene. Trimming took off 0 bases at V and 8 bases at J, with 12 bases between the two ends. CDR3 sequence (DNA): TGTGCCAGCAGCGTAGGACAGACGATAGACATTCAGTACTTC. This gives the protein CASSVGQTIDIQYF.